Detailed here is one T cell receptor (beta chain). Antigen: not known. The sample is drawn from a study of T cells after yellow fever vaccination. Study results and caveats: Reappearance after the booster was seen for most primary-vaccination clones, at 95% to 96% CD4 and roughly 90% CD8. One caveat is that FACS-sorted repertoires could contain abundant clonotypes contaminating from the bulk population.

Conversion of TCR transcripts into cDNA relied on 5'RACE template switching, which added a universal primer site and UMIs. From the 5' RACE reads, TCRdb called clonotypes with MiXCR, one entry per CDR3 protein. The sample has approximately 340,000 distinct CDR3 sequences, about 9.5% seen once. The sequence was obtained from a young man who received the YFV17D yellow fever vaccine. The source was PBMCs, collected on the day of the first yellow fever vaccination.

In DNA form, the CDR3 reads TGTGCCAGGGGCGCCGGGACGGTTAATGAAAAACTGTTTTTT. Amino acid sequence: CARGAGTVNEKLFF. The chain recombines TRBV5-6 with TRBJ1-4, with a tentative D call TRBD1 (5 bases). Deletions cut 8 bases from V and 4 bases from J, with 15 bases between. The CDR3 is made up of 14 amino acids. The V gene's germline CDR1 is SGHDT and CDR2 YYEEEE. Looking up the rest from reference TRBV5-6 and TRBJ1-4 gives the full variable domain: DAGVTQSPTHLIKTRGQQVTLRCSPKSGHDTVSWYQQALGQGPQFIFQYYEEEERQRGNFPDRFSGHQFPNYSSELNVNALLLGDSALYLCARGAGTVNEKLFFGSGTQLSVL.